This T cell receptor (beta chain) is from a study of identical twins. Overall study findings and caveats: Insertion counts were lower in abundant cord blood beta clonotypes, a trend that memory repertoires did not show. Twin pairs' shared out-of-frame alpha sequences were enriched in low generation probability.

A template switching step contributed a universal primer site, while unique molecular identifiers were present in the cDNA. A single record per CDR3 protein comes from TCRdb applying MiXCR to the 5' RACE reads. The sample includes some 1,700,000 distinct CDR3 sequences, less than 35% of them seen just once. Notes on this clonotype: Its antigen is unknown.

The length of the CDR3 is 19 residues. J was trimmed by 2 bases and V by 0 bases; bases with no gene match: 9. Germline lookup yields CDR1 ENHRY and CDR2 SYGVKD. Sequencing was performed on cord blood. The genes are TRBV10-3 and TRBJ2-5; 13 positions match TRBD2. The sequence derives from a newborn girl in good health. CDR3 coding DNA: TGTGCCATCAGTGAGTCGATGACTAGCGGGAGGAGATCACAAGAGACCCAGTACTTC. Protein: CAISESMTSGRRSQETQYF.